One TCR beta chain is described in this entry. Adults between roughly 18 and 89 years of age took part from 20 to 25 US areas. Among Cohort 3 donors, those recovered had two negative PCRs, clearance, or symptom resolution. The table came from immunoSEQ multiplex PCR; TCRdb's copy has only in-frame clones and leaves some out. Of 200,000 to 300,000 clones in the sample, about 82% were seen once. CDR1 and CDR2 from the germline V gene are SGHVS and FQNEAQ. There are 19 residues in the CDR3. V was shortened by 4 bases and J by 0 bases, with 24 bases between the two germline ends. The data belong to a study of blood T cell repertoires in COVID-19. Study-wide context: There were acute and convalescent COVID-19 samples, and they came from the United States, Italy and Spain.

The rearrangement joins TRBV7-8 to TRBJ2-5; TRBD1 might be the D (6 bases). This clonotype originated in a woman in her forties or fifties who had recovered from COVID-19. What was sequenced was PBMCs or T cells enriched from blood (not recorded which). The DNA for the CDR3 is TGTGCCAGCAGCTCGGGACAACGTCGTCCCTATTGGGACCAAGAGACCCAGTACTTC. Amino acids: CASSSGQRRPYWDQETQYF.